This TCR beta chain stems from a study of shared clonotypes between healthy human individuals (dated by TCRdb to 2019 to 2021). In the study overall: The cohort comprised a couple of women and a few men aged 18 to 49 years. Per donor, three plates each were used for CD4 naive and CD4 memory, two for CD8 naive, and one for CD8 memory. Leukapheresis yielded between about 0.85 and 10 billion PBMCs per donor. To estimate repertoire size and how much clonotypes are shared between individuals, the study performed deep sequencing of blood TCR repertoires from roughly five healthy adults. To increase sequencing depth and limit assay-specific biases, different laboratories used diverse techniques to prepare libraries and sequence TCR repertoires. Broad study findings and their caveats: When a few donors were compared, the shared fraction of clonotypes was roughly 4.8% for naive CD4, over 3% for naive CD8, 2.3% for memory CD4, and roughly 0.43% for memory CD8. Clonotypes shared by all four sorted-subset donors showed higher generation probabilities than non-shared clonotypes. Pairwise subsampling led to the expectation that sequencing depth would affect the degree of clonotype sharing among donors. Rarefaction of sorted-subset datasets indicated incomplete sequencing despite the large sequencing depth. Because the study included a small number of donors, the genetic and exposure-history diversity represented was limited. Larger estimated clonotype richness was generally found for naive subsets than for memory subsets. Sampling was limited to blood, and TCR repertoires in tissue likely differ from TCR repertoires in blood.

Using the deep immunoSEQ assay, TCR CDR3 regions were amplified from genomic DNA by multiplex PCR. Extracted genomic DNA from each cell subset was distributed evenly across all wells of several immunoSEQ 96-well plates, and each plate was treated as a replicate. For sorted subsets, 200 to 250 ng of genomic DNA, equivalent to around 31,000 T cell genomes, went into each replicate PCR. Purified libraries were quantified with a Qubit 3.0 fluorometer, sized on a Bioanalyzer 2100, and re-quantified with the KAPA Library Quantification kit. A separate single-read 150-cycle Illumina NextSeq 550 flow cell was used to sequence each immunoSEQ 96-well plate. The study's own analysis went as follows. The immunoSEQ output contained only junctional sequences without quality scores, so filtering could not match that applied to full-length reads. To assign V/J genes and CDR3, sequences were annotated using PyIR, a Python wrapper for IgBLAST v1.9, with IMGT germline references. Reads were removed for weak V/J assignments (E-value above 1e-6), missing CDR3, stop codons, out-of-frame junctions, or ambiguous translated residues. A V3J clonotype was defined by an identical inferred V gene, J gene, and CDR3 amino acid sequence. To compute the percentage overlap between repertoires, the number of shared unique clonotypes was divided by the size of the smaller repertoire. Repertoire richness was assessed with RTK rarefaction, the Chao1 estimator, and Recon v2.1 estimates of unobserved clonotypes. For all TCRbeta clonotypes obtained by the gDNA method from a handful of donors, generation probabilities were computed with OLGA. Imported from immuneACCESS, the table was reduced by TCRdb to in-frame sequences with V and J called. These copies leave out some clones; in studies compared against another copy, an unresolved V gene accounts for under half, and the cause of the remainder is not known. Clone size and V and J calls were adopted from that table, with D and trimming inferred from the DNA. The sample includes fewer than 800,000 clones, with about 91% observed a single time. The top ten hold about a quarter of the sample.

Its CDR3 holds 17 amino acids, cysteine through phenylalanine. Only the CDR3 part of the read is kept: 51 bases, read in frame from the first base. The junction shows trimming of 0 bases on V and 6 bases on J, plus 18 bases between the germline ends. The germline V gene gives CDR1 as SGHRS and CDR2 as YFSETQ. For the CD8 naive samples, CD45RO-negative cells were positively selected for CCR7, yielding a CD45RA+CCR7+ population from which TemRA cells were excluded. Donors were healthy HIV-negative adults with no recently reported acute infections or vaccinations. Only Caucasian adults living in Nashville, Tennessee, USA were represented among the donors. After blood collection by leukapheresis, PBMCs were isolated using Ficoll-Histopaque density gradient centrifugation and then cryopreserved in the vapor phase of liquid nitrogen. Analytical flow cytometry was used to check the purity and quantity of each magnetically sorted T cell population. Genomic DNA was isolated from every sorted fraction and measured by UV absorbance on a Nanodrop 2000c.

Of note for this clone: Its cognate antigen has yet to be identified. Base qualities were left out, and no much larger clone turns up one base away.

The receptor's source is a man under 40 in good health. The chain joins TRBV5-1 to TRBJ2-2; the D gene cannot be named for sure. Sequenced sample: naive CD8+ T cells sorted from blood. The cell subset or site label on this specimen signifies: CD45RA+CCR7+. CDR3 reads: CASSLDRSRTLAGELFF. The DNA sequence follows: TGCGCCAGCAGCTTGGACAGAAGCCGAACTTTAGCCGGGGAGCTGTTTTTT.